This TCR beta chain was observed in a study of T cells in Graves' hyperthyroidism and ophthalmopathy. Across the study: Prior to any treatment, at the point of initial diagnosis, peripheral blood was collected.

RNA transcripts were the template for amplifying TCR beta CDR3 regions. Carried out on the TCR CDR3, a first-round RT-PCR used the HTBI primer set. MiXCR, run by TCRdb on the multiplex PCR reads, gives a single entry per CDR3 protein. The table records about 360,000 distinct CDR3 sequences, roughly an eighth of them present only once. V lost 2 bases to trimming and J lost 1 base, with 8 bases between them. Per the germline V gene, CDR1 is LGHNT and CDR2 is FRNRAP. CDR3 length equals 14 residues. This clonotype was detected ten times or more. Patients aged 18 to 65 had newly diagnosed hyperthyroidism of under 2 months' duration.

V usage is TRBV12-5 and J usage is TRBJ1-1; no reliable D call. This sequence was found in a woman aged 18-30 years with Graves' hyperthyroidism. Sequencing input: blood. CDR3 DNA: TGTGCTAGTGGTTTGTCCGGAACGAACACTGAAGCTTTCTTT. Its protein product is CASGLSGTNTEAFF.